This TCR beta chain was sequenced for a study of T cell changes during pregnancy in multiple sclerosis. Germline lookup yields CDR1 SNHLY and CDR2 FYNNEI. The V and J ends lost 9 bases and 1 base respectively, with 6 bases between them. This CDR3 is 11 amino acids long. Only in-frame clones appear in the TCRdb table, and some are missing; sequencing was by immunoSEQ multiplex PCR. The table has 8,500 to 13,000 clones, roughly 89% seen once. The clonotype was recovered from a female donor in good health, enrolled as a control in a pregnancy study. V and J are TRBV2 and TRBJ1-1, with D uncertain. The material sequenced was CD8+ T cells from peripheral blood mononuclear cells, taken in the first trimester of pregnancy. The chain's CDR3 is CASIGNTEAFF. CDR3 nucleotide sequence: TGTGCCAGTATCGGGAACACTGAAGCTTTCTTT.